The clone carrying this T cell receptor (beta chain) was seen more than once but under ten times. Produced via immunoSEQ multiplex PCR; TCRdb's table is partial and in-frame only. Altogether about 35,000 clones are present, more than 70% being singletons, with the ten largest covering roughly 39%. CDR1 is SNHLY and CDR2 is FYNNEI in the germline V gene. Trimming took 6 bases from V and 11 from J; bases not matched to a gene: 16. The CDR3 has 16 amino acids. This sample was included in a study of T cells in tumors after PD-1 blockade. Source: PBMCs, taken before anti-PD-1 treatment. The sequence derives from a human donor with basal cell carcinoma. The chain links TRBV2 to TRBJ2-2, with 9 positions matching TRBD2. The CDR3 sequence: CASSWTITGGGAELFF. Written as DNA, the CDR3 is TGTGCCAGCAGCTGGACCATAACGGGCGGGGGGGCAGAGCTGTTTTTT.